Sequencing of this T cell receptor (beta chain) was carried out in a study of identical twins. The cDNA had a unique molecular identifier and a template-switch universal primer site. Each CDR3 protein is one row after TCRdb ran MiXCR on the 5' RACE reads. The sample lists 450,000 or so distinct CDR3 sequences, approximately 14% occurring once. Notes on the study in general: Conclusions rested on cross-sectional statistics rather than following the same donors. Insertions were fewer in abundant cord blood beta clonotypes, whereas memory repertoires showed none of this pattern. Among monozygotic twins, out-of-frame TCR alpha sharing exceeded what models predicted.

This CDR3 comprises 13 residues. The junction had 5 bases not matched to a gene; V was cut back by 4 bases and J by 9 bases. Germline CDR1 SNHLY, CDR2 FYNNEI. This clonotype was seen only a few times. What it binds is unknown. This same sample was also part of a study on yellow fever vaccine responses in identical twins.

The sequence was collected from a woman aged 18-30 years in good health. The sequencing input was CD4+ T cells sorted from blood. The chain combines TRBV2 with TRBJ2-1; 8 positions agree with TRBD1. The DNA of the CDR3 is TGTGCCAGCAGTGCCAGGGGGCTAGGTGAGCAGTTCTTC. Its translation is CASSARGLGEQFF.